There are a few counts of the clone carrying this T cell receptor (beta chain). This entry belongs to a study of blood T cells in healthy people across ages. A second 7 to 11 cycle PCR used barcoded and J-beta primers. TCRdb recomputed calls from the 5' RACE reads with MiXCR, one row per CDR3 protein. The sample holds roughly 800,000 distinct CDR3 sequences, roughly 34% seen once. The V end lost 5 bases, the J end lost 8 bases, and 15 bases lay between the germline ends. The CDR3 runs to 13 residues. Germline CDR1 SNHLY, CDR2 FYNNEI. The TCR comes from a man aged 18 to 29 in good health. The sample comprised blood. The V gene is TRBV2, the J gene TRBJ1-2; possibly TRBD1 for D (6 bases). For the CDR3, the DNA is TGTGCCAGCAGTCTACAGGGAATCGACGGCTACACCTTC. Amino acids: CASSLQGIDGYTF. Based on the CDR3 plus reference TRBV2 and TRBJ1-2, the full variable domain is EPEVTQTPSHQVTQMGQEVILRCVPISNHLYFYWYRQILGQKVEFLVSFYNNEISEKSEIFDDQFSVERPDGSNFTLKIRSTKLEDSAMYFCASSLQGIDGYTFGSGTRLTVV.